This T cell receptor beta chain comes out of a study of chemoradiotherapy in HPV16-positive cancers. Turning to this clone: The antigen remains unidentified.

Assay used: immunoSEQ multiplex PCR; TCRdb lists only in-frame clones, some missing. The sample lists about 3,300 clones, roughly four fifths occurring once. Overall study results and limits: Only two HPV16-positive patients supplied the functional HPV-specificity definition. Candidate HPV-specific clones and E7-related TCR motifs grew in tumor during treatment.

Sequences were derived from tumor tissue, sampled from a patient who underwent chemoradiotherapy. The clonotype originates from a human donor with HPV-associated anogenital cancer.

CDR3 in DNA: TGTGCCAGCAGCTTAGTAGGGGGGAATACTGAAGCTTTCTTT. The encoded protein is CASSLVGGNTEAFF. The chain links TRBV11-2 to TRBJ1-1; tentative D call: TRBD1 (6 bases). Trimming shortened V by 1 base and J by 5 bases, and 11 bases separated the two germline ends. The CDR3 is 14 amino acids. In germline, CDR1 is SGHAT, CDR2 FQNNGV.